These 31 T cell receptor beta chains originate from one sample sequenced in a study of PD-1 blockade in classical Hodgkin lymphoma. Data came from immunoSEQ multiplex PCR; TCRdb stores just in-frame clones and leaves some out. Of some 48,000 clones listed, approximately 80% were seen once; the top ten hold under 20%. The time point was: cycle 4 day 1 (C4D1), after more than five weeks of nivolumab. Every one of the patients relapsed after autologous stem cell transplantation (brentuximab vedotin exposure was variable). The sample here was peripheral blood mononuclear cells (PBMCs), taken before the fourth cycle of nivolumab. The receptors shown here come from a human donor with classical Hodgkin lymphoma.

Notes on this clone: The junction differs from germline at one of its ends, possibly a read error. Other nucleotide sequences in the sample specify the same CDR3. The CDR3: CASSNIDRGRDTQYF. CDR3 DNA: TGCGCCAGCAGTAATATCGACAGGGGACGGGATACGCAGTATTTT. The chain uses TRBV2 and TRBJ2-3, with 8 positions matching TRBD1. Germline loops: CDR1 SNHLY, CDR2 FYNNEI. The CDR3 sequence is 15 residues long.

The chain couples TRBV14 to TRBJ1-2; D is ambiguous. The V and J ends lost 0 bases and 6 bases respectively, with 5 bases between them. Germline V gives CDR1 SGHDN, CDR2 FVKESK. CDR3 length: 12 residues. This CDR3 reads CASSQDPHGYTF. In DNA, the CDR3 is TGTGCCAGCAGCCAAGATCCGCATGGCTACACCTTC. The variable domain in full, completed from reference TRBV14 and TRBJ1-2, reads EAGVTQFPSHSVIEKGQTVTLRCDPISGHDNLYWYRRVMGKEIKFLLHFVKESKQDESGMPNNRFLAERTGGTYSTLKVQPAELEDSGVYFCASSQDPHGYTFGSGTRLTVV.

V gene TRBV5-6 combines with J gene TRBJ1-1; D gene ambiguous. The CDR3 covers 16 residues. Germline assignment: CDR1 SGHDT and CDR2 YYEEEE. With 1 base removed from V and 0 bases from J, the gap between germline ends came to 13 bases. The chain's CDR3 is CASSLSTQLMNTEAFF. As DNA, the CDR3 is TGTGCCAGCAGCTTGTCTACGCAGTTGATGAACACTGAAGCTTTCTTT.

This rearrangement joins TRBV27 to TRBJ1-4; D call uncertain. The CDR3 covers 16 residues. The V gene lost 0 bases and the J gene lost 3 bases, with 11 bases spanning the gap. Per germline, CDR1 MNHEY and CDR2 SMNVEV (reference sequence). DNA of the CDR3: TGTGCCAGCAGTTTATCCCCAGCCGGTGCTAATGAAAAACTGTTTTTT. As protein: CASSLSPAGANEKLFF.

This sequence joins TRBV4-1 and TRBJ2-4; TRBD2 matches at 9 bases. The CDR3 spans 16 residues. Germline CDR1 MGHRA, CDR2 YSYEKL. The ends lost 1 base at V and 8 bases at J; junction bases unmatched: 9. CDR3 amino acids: CASSQVSGSPQDIQYF. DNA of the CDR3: TGCGCCAGCAGCCAAGTTAGCGGGAGTCCTCAGGACATTCAGTACTTC.

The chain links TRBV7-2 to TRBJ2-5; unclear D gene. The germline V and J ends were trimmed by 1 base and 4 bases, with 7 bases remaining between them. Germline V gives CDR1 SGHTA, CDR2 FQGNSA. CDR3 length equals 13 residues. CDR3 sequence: CASSLGPGETQYF. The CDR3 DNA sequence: TGTGCCAGCAGCTTAGGGCCAGGAGAGACCCAGTACTTC.

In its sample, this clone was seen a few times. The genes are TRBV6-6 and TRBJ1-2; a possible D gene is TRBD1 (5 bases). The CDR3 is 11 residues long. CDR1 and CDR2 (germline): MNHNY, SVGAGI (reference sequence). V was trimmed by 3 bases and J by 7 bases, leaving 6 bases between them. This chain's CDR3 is CASSYQGGYTF. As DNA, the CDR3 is TGTGCCAGCAGTTATCAGGGTGGCTACACCTTC.

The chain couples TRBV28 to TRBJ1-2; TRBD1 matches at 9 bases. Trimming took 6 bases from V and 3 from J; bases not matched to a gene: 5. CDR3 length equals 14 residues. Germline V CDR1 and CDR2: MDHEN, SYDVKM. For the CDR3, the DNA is TGTGCCAGCAGAATACAGGGGGCCTACTATGGCTACACCTTC. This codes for CASRIQGAYYGYTF.

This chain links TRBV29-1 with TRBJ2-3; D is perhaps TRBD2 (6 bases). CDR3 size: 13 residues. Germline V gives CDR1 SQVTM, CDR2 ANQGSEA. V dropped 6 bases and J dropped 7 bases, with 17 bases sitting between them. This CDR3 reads CSVPEEAGYTQYF. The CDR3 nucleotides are TGCAGCGTCCCCGAGGAGGCGGGGTATACGCAGTATTTT.

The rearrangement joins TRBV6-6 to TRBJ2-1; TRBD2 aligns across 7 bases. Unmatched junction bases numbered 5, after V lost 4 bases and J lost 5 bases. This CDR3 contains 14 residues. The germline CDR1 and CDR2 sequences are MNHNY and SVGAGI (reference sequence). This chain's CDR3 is CASSWRLADNEQFF. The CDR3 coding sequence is TGTGCCAGCAGTTGGCGGCTAGCGGACAATGAGCAGTTCTTC.

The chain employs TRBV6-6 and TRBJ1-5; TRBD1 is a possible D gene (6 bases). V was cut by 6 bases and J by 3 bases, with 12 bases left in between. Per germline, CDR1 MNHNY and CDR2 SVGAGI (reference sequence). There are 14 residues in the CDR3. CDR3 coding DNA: TGTGCCAGCAGCCCACCGGGGGCCAATCAGCCCCAGCATTTT. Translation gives CASSPPGANQPQHF.

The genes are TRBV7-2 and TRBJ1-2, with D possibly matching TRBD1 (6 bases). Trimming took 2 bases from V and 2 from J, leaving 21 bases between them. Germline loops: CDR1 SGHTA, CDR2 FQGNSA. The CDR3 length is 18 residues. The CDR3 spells CASSLIPQGLSSNYGYTF. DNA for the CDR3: TGTGCCAGCAGCTTAATACCCCAGGGGCTCAGCTCCAACTATGGCTACACCTTC. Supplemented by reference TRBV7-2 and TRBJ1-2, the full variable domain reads GAGVSQSPSNKVTEKGKDVELRCDPISGHTALYWYRQSLGQGLEFLIYFQGNSAPDKSGLPSDRFSAERTGGSVSTLTIQRTQQEDSAVYLCASSLIPQGLSSNYGYTFGSGTRLTVV.

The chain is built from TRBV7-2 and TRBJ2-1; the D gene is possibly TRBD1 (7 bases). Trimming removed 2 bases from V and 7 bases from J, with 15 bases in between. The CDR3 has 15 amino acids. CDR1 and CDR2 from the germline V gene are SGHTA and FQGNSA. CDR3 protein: CASSLLQGGVNEQFF. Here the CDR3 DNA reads TGTGCCAGCAGCTTATTGCAGGGGGGCGTAAATGAGCAGTTCTTC.

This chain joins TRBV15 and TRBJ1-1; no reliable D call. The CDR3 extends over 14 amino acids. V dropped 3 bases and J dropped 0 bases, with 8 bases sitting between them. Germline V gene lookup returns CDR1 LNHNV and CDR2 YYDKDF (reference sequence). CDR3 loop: CATSRDGMNTEAFF. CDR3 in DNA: TGTGCCACCAGCAGGGACGGGATGAACACTGAAGCTTTCTTT.

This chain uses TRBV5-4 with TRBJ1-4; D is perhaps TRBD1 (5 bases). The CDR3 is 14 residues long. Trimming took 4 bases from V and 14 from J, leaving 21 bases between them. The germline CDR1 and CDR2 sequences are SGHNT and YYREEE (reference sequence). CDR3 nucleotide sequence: TGTGCCAGCAGCCGGGACGCCCTCGAGGGCGAGCTGTTTTTT. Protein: CASSRDALEGELFF.

CDR3: CASSLLDHFPGPGYGYTF. As DNA, the CDR3 is TGTGCCAGCAGCCTACTGGACCACTTTCCTGGGCCTGGCTATGGCTACACCTTC. The J gene is TRBJ1-2, the V gene TRBV13; D remains ambiguous. The germline gives CDR1 PRHDT, CDR2 FYEKMQ (reference sequence). The V end lost 5 bases, the J end lost 4 bases, and 26 bases lay between the germline ends. The CDR3 covers 18 residues.

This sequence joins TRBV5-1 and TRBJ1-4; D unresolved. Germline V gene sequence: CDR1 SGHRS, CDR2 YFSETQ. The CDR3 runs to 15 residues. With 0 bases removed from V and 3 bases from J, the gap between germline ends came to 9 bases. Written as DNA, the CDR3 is TGCGCCAGCAGCTTGGGGGAGTACCCTAATGAAAAACTGTTTTTT. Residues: CASSLGEYPNEKLFF.

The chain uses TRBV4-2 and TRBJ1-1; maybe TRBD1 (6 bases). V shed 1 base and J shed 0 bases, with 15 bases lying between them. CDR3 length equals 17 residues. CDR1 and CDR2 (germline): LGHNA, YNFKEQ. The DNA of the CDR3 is TGTGCCAGCAGCCAAGCCGGGCGGGGGCTCATGAACACTGAAGCTTTCTTT. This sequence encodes CASSQAGRGLMNTEAFF.

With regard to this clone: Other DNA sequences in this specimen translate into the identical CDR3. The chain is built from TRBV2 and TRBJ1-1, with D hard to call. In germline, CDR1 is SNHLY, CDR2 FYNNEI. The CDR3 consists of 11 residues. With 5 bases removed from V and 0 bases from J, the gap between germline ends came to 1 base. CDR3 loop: CASSLNTEAFF. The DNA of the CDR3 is TGTGCCAGCAGTTTGAACACTGAAGCTTTCTTT.

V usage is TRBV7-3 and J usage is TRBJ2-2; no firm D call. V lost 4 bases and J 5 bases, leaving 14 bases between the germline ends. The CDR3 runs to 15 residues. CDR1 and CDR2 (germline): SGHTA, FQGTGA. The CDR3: CASSSGRARTGELFF. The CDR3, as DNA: TGTGCCAGCAGCTCCGGCCGGGCTCGAACCGGGGAGCTGTTTTTT.

The CDR3 region has the DNA TGTGCCAGCAGCTCTCAGGGGGCAATTGAAGCTTTCTTT. Its translation: CASSSQGAIEAFF. The chain links TRBV13 to TRBJ1-1, with TRBD1 matching over 8 bases. In germline, CDR1 is PRHDT, CDR2 FYEKMQ (reference sequence). Losses at the gene ends were 4 bases for V and 7 bases for J; bases not matched to a gene: 5. This CDR3 comprises 13 residues.

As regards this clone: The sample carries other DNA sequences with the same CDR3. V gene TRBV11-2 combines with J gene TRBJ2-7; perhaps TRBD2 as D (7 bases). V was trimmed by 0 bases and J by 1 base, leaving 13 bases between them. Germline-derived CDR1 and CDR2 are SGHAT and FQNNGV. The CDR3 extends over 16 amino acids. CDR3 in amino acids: CASSLEGGTLSYEQYF. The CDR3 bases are TGTGCCAGCAGCTTAGAGGGGGGGACATTATCCTACGAGCAGTACTTC.

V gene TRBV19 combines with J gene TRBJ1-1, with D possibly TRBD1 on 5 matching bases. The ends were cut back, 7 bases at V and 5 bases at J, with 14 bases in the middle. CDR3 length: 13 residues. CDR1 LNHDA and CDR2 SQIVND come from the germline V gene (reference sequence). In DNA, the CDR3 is TGTGCCAGTATTCCCCGGGACCTAACTGAAGCTTTCTTT. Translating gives CASIPRDLTEAFF.

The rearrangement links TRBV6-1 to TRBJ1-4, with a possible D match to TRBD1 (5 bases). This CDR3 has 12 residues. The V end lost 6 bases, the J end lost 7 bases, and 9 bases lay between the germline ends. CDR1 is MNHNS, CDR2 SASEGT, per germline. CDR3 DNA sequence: TGTGCCAGCAGCCAGGGACCTGAAAAACTGTTTTTT. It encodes CASSQGPEKLFF.

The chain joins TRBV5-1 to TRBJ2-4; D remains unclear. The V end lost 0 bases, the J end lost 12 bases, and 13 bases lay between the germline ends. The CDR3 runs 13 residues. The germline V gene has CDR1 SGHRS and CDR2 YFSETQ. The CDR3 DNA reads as TGCGCCAGCAGCTTGGCCTACGCCGCAACTCAGTACTTC. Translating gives CASSLAYAATQYF.

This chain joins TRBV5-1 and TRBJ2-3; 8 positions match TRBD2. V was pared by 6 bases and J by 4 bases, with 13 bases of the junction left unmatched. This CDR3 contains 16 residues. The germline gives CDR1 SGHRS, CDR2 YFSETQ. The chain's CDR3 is CASTGGGRASADTQYF. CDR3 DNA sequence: TGCGCCAGCACCGGCGGGGGGAGGGCTTCGGCAGATACGCAGTATTTT.

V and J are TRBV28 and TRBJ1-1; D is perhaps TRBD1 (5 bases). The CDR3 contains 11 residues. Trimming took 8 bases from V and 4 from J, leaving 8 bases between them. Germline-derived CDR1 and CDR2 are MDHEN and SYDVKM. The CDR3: CASWGSTEAFF. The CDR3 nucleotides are TGTGCCAGCTGGGGGTCCACTGAAGCTTTCTTT.

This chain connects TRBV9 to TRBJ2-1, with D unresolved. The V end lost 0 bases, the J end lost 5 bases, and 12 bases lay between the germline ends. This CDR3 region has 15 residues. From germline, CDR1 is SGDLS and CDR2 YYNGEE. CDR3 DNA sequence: TGTGCCAGCAGCGTAGCTCCTGCCAACCACAATGAGCAGTTCTTC. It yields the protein CASSVAPANHNEQFF.

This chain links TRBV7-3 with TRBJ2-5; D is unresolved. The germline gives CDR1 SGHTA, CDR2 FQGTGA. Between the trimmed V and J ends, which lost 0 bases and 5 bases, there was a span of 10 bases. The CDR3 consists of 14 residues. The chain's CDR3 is CASSLTGVGETQYF. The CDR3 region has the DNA TGTGCCAGCAGCTTAACTGGGGTTGGGGAGACCCAGTACTTC.

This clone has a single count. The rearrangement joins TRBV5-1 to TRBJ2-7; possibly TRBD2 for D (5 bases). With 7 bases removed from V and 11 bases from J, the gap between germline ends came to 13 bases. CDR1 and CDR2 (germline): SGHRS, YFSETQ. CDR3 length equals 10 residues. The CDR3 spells CASGMGRKYF. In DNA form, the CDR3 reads TGCGCCAGCGGAATGGGGAGAAAGTACTTC.

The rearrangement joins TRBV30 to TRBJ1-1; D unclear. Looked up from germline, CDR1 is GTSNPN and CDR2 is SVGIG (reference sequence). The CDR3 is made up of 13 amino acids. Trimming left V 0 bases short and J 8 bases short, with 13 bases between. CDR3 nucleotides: TGTGCCTGGAGTGTTGGGCAGGCTAGAGAAGCTTTCTTT. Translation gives CAWSVGQAREAFF.